The 20 T cell receptor beta chains in this list originate from one sample, sequenced in a study of T cell changes during pregnancy in multiple sclerosis. Method: immunoSEQ multiplex PCR; TCRdb's copy keeps in-frame clones and lacks some. The data contain around 79,000 clones, about 90% of them singletons. This specimen was CD4+ T cells from peripheral blood mononuclear cells, taken in the second trimester of pregnancy. These receptor sequences come from a female donor with multiple sclerosis, enrolled in a pregnancy study.

The chain combines TRBV7-3 with TRBJ2-2; 12 bases line up with TRBD2. This CDR3 is built from 15 residues. The trim removed 2 bases at V and 6 bases at J, leaving 1 base unmatched. In germline, CDR1 is SGHTA, CDR2 FQGTGA. The CDR3 loop is CASSLLAGGAGELFF. The CDR3, as DNA: TGTGCCAGCAGCTTACTAGCGGGGGGGGCCGGGGAGCTGTTTTTT.

The CDR3 loop is CASRTPAYGYTF. The CDR3 DNA is TGTGCCAGCAGGACTCCTGCCTATGGCTACACCTTC. The rearrangement links TRBV28 to TRBJ1-2; D is undetermined. This CDR3 comprises 12 residues. Trimming removed 6 bases from V and 4 bases from J, with 9 bases in between. Germline-derived CDR1 and CDR2 are MDHEN and SYDVKM.

V and J are TRBV9 and TRBJ2-4; TRBD2 aligns across 9 bases. The J segment lost 1 base and the V segment lost 5 bases, leaving 10 bases of the junction unmatched. The CDR3 runs to 17 residues. Germline-derived CDR1 and CDR2 are SGDLS and YYNGEE. CDR3 nucleotides: TGTGCCAGCAGTGAATCGTATAGCGGGAGCGCCAAAAACATTCAGTACTTC. Amino acids: CASSESYSGSAKNIQYF.

The rearrangement joins TRBV19 to TRBJ1-5; D is possibly TRBD1 (5 bases). The CDR3 length is 15 residues. Trimming pared 5 bases from V and 2 bases from J, leaving 13 bases between. Germline CDR1 is LNHDA and CDR2 is SQIVND (reference sequence). Here the CDR3 DNA reads TGTGCCAGTAGTGCCCGTGGGGGGGGCAATCAGCCCCAGCATTTT. This translates into CASSARGGGNQPQHF.

The chain couples TRBV29-1 to TRBJ2-3, with D possibly matching TRBD2 (6 bases). The CDR3 is 14 amino acids. Germline-derived CDR1 and CDR2 are SQVTM and ANQGSEA. The germline V and J ends were trimmed by 4 bases and 1 base, with 12 bases remaining between them. DNA of the CDR3: TGCAGCGTTGGTGGTCCGGGAGGCACAGATACGCAGTATTTT. This translates into CSVGGPGGTDTQYF.

The CDR3, as DNA: TGTGCCACCCGAGACAGTTCCTACGAGCAGTACTTC. Protein sequence: CATRDSSYEQYF. V and J are TRBV10-3 and TRBJ2-7, with TRBD1 as a possible D gene (5 bases). Per the germline V gene, CDR1 is ENHRY and CDR2 is SYGVKD. The length of the CDR3 is 12 residues. V was cut by 10 bases and J by 1 base, with 11 bases left in between.

The rearrangement joins TRBV5-1 to TRBJ2-1, with 7 nucleotides matching TRBD1. V lost 3 bases, J lost 0 bases, and 3 bases stayed unmatched. The CDR3 length is 15 residues. Germline CDR1 reads SGHRS; CDR2 reads YFSETQ. The CDR3 loop is CASSSTGASYNEQFF. For the CDR3, the DNA is TGCGCCAGCAGCTCCACAGGGGCCTCCTACAATGAGCAGTTCTTC. The whole variable domain, remainder taken from reference TRBV5-1 and TRBJ2-1, is KAGVTQTPRYLIKTRGQQVTLSCSPISGHRSVSWYQQTPGQGLQFLFEYFSETQRNKGNFPGRFSGRQFSNSRSEMNVSTLELGDSALYLCASSSTGASYNEQFFGPGTRLTVL.

V usage is TRBV2 and J usage is TRBJ2-3; a weak D match, TRBD1 (5 bases). Trimming took off 6 bases at V and 0 bases at J, with 7 bases between the two ends. Germline CDR1 is SNHLY and CDR2 is FYNNEI. The CDR3 runs 13 residues. CDR3 region: CASRTDSTDTQYF. The CDR3 region has the DNA TGTGCCAGCAGGACAGACAGCACAGATACGCAGTATTTT.

The sample holds one count of this clone. The chain couples TRBV19 to TRBJ1-1; TRBD1 agrees at 7 bases. The V and J ends lost 9 bases and 4 bases, in that order; junction bases with no gene match: 8. The CDR3 runs 13 residues. CDR1 and CDR2 from the germline V gene are LNHDA and SQIVND (reference sequence). CDR3 DNA: TGTGCCAGCCGGAGACAGGGAGGCACTGAAGCTTTCTTT. Translation gives CASRRQGGTEAFF.

The J gene is TRBJ2-7, the V gene TRBV2; TRBD2 aligns across 12 bases. Germline trimming cut 9 bases from V and 0 bases from J; bases unmatched to any gene: 9. This CDR3 is 16 amino acids long. Germline CDR1 and CDR2: SNHLY and FYNNEI. CDR3 DNA: TGTGCCAGTAAGACTAGCGGGAGCCGTAGCTCCTACGAGCAGTACTTC. Its protein is CASKTSGSRSSYEQYF.

The rearrangement uses TRBV11-3 and TRBJ2-7; TRBD1 is a possible D gene (6 bases). In germline, CDR1 is SGHNT, CDR2 YENEEA. The CDR3 totals 12 residues. V shed 5 bases and J shed 2 bases, with 7 bases lying between them. This chain's CDR3 is CASSRDTYEQYF. CDR3 DNA sequence: TGTGCCAGCAGCCGGGACACCTACGAGCAGTACTTC.

This sequence joins TRBV19 and TRBJ1-2; D is perhaps TRBD1 (5 bases). Germline CDR1 reads LNHDA; CDR2 reads SQIVND (reference sequence). V lost 1 base, J lost 4 bases, and 13 bases lay in between. CDR3 length equals 15 residues. The CDR3 protein is CASSIAGTTIYGYTF. The CDR3 nucleotides are TGTGCCAGTAGTATAGCGGGGACTACGATCTATGGCTACACCTTC.

The chain has TRBV18 and TRBJ2-2; the match to TRBD2 covers 11 bases. The CDR3 sequence is 15 residues long. V was pared by 6 bases and J by 4 bases, with 4 bases of the junction left unmatched. The germline V gene has CDR1 KGHSH and CDR2 LQKENI. As DNA, the CDR3 is TGTGCCAGCTCGGAACTAGCGGGAGTCACCGGGGAGCTGTTTTTT. This encodes CASSELAGVTGELFF.

The count of this clone is one. The chain has TRBV2 and TRBJ1-5, with TRBD1 as a possible D gene (5 bases). The V gene lost 8 bases and the J gene lost 4 bases, with 18 bases spanning the gap. The CDR3 is 15 amino acids. From germline, CDR1 is SNHLY and CDR2 FYNNEI. The CDR3 nucleotides read TGTGCCAGCCGGCGGGGGGTGCAGGAAAATCAGCCCCAGCATTTT. Protein sequence: CASRRGVQENQPQHF.

The J gene is TRBJ2-3, the V gene TRBV2; D perhaps matches TRBD1 (6 bases). V lost 7 bases and J lost 2, with 19 bases in between. The CDR3 is 16 amino acids. Germline V gene lookup returns CDR1 SNHLY and CDR2 FYNNEI. The CDR3 here is CASTRGHRSTTDTQYF. The CDR3 DNA follows: TGTGCCAGCACCCGGGGACACCGGAGCACCACAGATACGCAGTATTTT.

This clone showed up just a few times. This chain links TRBV7-9 with TRBJ1-1; TRBD1 matches at 8 bases. J lost 5 bases, V lost 2 bases, and 1 base had no gene match. Germline V lookup: CDR1 SEHNR, CDR2 FQNEAQ (reference sequence). This CDR3 is built from 13 residues. The CDR3 region is CASSLTGGTEAFF. CDR3 bases: TGTGCCAGCAGCTTAACAGGGGGAACTGAAGCTTTCTTT.

J is TRBJ1-6 and V is TRBV4-3; TRBD1 matches 8 bases. The CDR3 runs to 14 residues. CDR1 and CDR2 (germline): LGHNA, YSLEER. V trimming: 6 bases; J trimming: 8 bases; junction bases outside the gene matches: 6. CDR3 residues: CASSPGTGHSPLHF. The CDR3 DNA reads TGCGCCAGCAGTCCCGGGACAGGTCATTCACCCCTCCACTTT.

A single count supports this clone. The J gene is TRBJ1-6, the V gene TRBV27; 7 positions match TRBD1. Germline V gives CDR1 MNHEY, CDR2 SMNVEV (reference sequence). The CDR3 spans 15 residues. V lost 2 bases and J lost 7; bases outside the gene matches: 5. CDR3 sequence reads: CASSLTAGGNSPLHF. The DNA of the CDR3 is TGTGCCAGCAGTTTAACTGCAGGGGGAAATTCACCCCTCCACTTT.

The V and J genes are TRBV4-2 and TRBJ2-1; 13 bases match TRBD2. The V segment lost 7 bases and the J segment 6 bases; nucleotides outside the gene matches: 3. The CDR3 length is 14 residues. Germline-derived CDR1 and CDR2 are LGHNA and YNFKEQ. The CDR3 DNA reads as TGTGCCAGCACAACTAGCGGGAGGGCCAATGAGCAGTTCTTC. Translated: CASTTSGRANEQFF.

The chain employs TRBV6-6 and TRBJ2-7; 16 bases agree with TRBD2. The germline CDR1 and CDR2 sequences are MNHNY and SVGAGI (reference sequence). CDR3 length: 16 residues. The V segment lost 5 bases and the J segment 5 bases; nucleotides outside the gene matches: 6. This chain's CDR3 is CASSTGTSGRVDEQYF. CDR3 sequence (DNA): TGTGCCAGCAGTACCGGGACTAGCGGGAGGGTGGACGAGCAGTACTTC.